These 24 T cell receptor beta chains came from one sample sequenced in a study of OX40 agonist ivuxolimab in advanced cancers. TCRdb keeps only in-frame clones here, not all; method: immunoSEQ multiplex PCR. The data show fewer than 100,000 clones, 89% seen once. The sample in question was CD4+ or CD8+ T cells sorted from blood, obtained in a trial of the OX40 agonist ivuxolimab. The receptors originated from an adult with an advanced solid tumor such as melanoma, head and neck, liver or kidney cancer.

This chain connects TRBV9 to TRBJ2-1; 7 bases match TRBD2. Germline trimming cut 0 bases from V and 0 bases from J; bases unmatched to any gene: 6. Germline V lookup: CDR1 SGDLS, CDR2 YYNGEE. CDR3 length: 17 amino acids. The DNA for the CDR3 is TGTGCCAGCAGCGTAGCGGGCGGGGGTGCCTCCTACAATGAGCAGTTCTTC. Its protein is CASSVAGGGASYNEQFF.

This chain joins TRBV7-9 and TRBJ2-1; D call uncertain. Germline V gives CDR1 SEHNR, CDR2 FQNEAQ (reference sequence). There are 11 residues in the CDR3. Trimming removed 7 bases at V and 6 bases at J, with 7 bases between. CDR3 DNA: TGTGCCAGCACACCCTCCAATGAGCAGTTCTTC. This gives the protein CASTPSNEQFF.

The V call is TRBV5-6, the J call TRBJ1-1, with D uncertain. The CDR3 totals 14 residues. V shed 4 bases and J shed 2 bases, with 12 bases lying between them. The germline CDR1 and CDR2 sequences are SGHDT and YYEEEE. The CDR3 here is CASSLIHSNTEAFF. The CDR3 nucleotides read TGTGCCAGCAGCCTAATCCACAGCAACACTGAAGCTTTCTTT.

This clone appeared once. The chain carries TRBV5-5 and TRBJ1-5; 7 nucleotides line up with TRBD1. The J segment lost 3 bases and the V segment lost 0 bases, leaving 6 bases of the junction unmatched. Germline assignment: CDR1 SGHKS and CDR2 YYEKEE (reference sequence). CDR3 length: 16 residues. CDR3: CASSLGPGTANQPQHF. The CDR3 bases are TGTGCCAGCAGCTTGGGGCCCGGGACAGCCAATCAGCCCCAGCATTTT.

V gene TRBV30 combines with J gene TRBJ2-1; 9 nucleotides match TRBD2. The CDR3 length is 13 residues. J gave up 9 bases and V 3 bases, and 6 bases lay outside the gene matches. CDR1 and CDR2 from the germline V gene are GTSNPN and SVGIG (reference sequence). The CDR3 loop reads CAWRAGGPIEQFF. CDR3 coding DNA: TGTGCCTGGAGGGCGGGAGGGCCTATTGAGCAGTTCTTC.

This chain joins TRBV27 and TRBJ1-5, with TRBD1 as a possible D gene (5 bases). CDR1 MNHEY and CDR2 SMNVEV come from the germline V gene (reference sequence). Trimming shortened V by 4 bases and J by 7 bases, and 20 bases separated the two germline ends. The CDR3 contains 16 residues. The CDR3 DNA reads TGTGCCAGCAGTTCCCAAGCGGGAAGGGGAACCCAGCCCCAGCATTTT. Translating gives CASSSQAGRGTQPQHF.

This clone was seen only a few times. The CDR3, as DNA: TGTGCCAGCAGCTTAGGATCCCGTACGTATGGCTACACCTTC. Protein sequence: CASSLGSRTYGYTF. The chain links TRBV7-2 to TRBJ1-2; D remains unclear. The germline CDR1 and CDR2 sequences are SGHTA and FQGNSA. This CDR3 has 14 amino acids. With 1 base removed from V and 5 bases from J, the gap between germline ends came to 11 bases.

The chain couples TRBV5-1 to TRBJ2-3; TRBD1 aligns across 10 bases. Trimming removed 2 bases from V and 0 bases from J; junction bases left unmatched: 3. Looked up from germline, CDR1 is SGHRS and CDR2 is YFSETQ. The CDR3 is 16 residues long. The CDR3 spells CASSLRTGGSTDTQYF. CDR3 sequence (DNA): TGCGCCAGCAGCTTAAGGACAGGGGGAAGCACAGATACGCAGTATTTT. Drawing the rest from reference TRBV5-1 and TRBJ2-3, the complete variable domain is KAGVTQTPRYLIKTRGQQVTLSCSPISGHRSVSWYQQTPGQGLQFLFEYFSETQRNKGNFPGRFSGRQFSNSRSEMNVSTLELGDSALYLCASSLRTGGSTDTQYFGPGTRLTVL.

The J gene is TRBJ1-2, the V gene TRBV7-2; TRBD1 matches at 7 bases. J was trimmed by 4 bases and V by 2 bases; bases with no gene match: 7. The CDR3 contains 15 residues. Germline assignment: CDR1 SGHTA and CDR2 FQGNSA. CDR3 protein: CASSLRGGAFYGYTF. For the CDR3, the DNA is TGTGCCAGCAGCTTACGAGGGGGCGCTTTCTATGGCTACACCTTC.

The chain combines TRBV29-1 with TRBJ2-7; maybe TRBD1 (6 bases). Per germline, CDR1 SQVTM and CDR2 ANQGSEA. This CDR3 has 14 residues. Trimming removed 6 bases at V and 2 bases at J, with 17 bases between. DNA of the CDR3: TGCAGCGTGAACGAGCGAGGGGGAGCCTACGAGCAGTACTTC. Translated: CSVNERGGAYEQYF.

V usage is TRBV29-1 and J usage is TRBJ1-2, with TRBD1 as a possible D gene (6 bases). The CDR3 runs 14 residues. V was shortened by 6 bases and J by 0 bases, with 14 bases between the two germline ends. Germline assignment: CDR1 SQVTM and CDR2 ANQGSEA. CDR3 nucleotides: TGCAGCGTCGCCGGGGGGCTCACTAACTATGGCTACACCTTC. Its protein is CSVAGGLTNYGYTF.

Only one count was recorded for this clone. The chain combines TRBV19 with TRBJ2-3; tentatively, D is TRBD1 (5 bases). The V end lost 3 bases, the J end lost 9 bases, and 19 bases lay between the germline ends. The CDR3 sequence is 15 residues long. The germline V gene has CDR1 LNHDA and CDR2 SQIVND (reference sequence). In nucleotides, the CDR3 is TGTGCCAGTAGTATTACGGCAGGGTGGAGTAACACGCAGTATTTT. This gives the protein CASSITAGWSNTQYF.

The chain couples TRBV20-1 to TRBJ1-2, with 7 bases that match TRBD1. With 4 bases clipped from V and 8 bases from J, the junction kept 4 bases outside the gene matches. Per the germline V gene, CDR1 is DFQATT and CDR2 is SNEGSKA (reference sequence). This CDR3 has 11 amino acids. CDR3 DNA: TGCAGTGCTAAGGGGGCGCAGGGCTACACCTTC. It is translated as CSAKGAQGYTF.

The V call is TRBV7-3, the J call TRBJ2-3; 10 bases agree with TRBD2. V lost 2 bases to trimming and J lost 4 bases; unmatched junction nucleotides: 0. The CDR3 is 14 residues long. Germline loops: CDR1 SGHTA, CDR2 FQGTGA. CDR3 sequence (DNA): TGTGCCAGCAGCTTAGGGACTAGCGCAGATACGCAGTATTTT. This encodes CASSLGTSADTQYF.

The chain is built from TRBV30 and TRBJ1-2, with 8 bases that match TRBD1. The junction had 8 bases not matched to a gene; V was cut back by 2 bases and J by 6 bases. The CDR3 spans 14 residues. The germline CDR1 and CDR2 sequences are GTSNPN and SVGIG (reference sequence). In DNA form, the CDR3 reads TGTGCCTGGAGTTTTCGACAGGGGAGGCATGGCTACACCTTC. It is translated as CAWSFRQGRHGYTF.

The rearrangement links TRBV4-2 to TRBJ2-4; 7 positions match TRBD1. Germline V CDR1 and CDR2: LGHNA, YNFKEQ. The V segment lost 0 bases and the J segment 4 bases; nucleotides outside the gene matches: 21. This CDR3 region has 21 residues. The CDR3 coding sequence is TGTGCCAGCAGCCAAGAACGTCCGGGACAGCCTTCGGGGTTTCTTAAAAACATTCAGTACTTC. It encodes CASSQERPGQPSGFLKNIQYF.

CDR3 nucleotide sequence: TGTGCCAGCAGCTTGGGCAGGTCCAATTCACCCCTCCACTTT. It yields the protein CASSLGRSNSPLHF. The chain carries TRBV5-8 and TRBJ1-6; D uncertain. Trimming pared 0 bases from V and 7 bases from J, leaving 8 bases between. CDR1 is SGHTS, CDR2 YDEGEE, per germline. This CDR3 region has 14 residues. The variable domain in full, with the rest retrieved from reference TRBV5-8 and TRBJ1-6, is EAGVTQSPTHLIKTRGQQATLRCSPISGHTSVYWYQQALGLGLQFLLWYDEGEERNRGNFPPRFSGRQFPNYSSELNVNALELEDSALYLCASSLGRSNSPLHFGNGTRLTVT.

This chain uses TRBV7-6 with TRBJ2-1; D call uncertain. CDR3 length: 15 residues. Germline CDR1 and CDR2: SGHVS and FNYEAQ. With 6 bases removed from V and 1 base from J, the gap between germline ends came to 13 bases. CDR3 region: CASSQDLGSYNEQFF. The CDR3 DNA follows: TGTGCCAGCAGTCAAGACCTGGGGTCCTACAATGAGCAGTTCTTC. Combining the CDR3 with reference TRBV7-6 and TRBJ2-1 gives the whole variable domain GAGVSQSPRYKVTKRGQDVALRCDPISGHVSLYWYRQALGQGPEFLTYFNYEAQQDKSGLPNDRFSAERPEGSISTLTIQRTEQRDSAMYRCASSQDLGSYNEQFFGPGTRLTVL.

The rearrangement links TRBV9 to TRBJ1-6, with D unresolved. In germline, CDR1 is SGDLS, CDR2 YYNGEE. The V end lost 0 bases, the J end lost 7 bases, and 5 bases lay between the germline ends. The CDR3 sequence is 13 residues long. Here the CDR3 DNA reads TGTGCCAGCAGCGTAGTGCTGAATTCACCCCTCCACTTT. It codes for CASSVVLNSPLHF.

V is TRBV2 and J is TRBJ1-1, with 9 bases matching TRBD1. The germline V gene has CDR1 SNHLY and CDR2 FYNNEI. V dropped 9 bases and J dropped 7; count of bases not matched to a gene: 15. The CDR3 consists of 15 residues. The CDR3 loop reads CASLNRDRDSVEAFF. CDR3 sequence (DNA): TGTGCCAGTCTTAACCGGGACAGGGATTCTGTTGAAGCTTTCTTT.

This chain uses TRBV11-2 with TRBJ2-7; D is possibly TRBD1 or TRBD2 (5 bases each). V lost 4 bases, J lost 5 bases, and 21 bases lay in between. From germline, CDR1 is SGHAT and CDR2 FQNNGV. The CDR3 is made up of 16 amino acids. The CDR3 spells CASSSLSGTHRHEQYV. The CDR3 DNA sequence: TGTGCCAGCAGCTCCCTGTCCGGGACCCATAGACACGAGCAGTACGTC.

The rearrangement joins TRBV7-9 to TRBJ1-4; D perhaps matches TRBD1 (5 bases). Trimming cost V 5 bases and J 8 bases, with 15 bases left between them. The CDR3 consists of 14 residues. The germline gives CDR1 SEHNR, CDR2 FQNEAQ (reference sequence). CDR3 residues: CASSISTTEEKLFF. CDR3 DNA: TGTGCCAGCAGCATCTCCACGACAGAGGAAAAACTGTTTTTT.

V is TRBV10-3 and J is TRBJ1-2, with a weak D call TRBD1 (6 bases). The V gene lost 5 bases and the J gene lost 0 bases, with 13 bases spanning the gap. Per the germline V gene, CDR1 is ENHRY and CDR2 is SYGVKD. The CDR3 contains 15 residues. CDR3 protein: CAISSTGRTNYGYTF. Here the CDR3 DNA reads TGTGCCATCAGTAGTACAGGGAGGACTAACTATGGCTACACCTTC.

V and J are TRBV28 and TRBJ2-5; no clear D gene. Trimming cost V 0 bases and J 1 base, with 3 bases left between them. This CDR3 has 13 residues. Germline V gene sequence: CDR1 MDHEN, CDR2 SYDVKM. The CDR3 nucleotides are TGTGCCAGCAGTTTATGGGCCCAAGAGACCCAGTACTTC. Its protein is CASSLWAQETQYF.